This entry concerns a single T cell receptor (beta chain). As yet, its antigen is unknown. The repertoire was sequenced with immunoSEQ multiplex PCR; TCRdb's copy has only in-frame clones and lacks some. The sample has about 79,000 clones, roughly 72% seen once. CDR3 size: 13 residues. Germline-derived CDR1 and CDR2 are SGHTA and FQGNSA. The ends were cut back, 1 base at V and 0 bases at J, with 1 base in the middle. This entry is derived from a study of vaccination effects on CD4 cells after COVID-19. Findings and caveats of the study: In the late period after vaccination, infection- and vaccine-induced clones contracted markedly.

Prior to sequencing, the ViraFEST assay stimulated PBMC with viral peptide pools, which expanded the antigen-specific CD4+ T cells. A roughly 11-day culture period preceded the isolation of CD4+ T cells. After 1.8 million or so PBMC were placed in each well, they were cultured with around 10 IU/ml IL-2 and approximately 9.6 ug/ml peptides. V gene TRBV7-2 combines with J gene TRBJ1-3; no firm D call. The receptor's source is a human donor who received a COVID-19 vaccine. Sequenced material: CD4+ T cells from PBMCs cultured with HCoV-229E spike peptides, taken before COVID-19 vaccination. The CDR3 reads CASSLVSGNTIYF. The CDR3 coding sequence is TGTGCCAGCAGCTTAGTCTCTGGAAACACCATATATTTT.